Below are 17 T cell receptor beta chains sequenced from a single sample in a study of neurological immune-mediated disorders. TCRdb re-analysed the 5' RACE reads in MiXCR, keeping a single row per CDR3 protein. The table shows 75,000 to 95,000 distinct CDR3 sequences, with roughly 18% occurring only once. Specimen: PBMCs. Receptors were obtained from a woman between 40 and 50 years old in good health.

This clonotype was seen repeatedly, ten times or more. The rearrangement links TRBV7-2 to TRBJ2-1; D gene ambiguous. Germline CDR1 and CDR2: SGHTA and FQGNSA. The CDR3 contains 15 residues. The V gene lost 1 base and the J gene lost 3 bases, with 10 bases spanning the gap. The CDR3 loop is CASSLEAIYYNEQFF. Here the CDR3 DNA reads TGTGCCAGCAGCTTAGAGGCCATCTACTACAATGAGCAGTTCTTC.

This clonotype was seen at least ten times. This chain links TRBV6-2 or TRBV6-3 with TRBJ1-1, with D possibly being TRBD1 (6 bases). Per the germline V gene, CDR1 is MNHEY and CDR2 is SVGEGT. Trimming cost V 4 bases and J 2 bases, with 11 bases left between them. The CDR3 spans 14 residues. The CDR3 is CASSSYRANTEAFF. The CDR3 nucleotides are TGTGCCAGCAGTTCCTACAGGGCCAACACTGAAGCTTTCTTT.

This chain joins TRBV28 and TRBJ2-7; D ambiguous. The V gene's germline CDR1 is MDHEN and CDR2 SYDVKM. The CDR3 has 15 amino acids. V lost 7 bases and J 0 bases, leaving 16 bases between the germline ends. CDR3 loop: CASIPRRRSSYEQYV. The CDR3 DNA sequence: TGTGCCAGCATTCCACGGCGCAGGAGCTCCTACGAGCAGTACGTC.

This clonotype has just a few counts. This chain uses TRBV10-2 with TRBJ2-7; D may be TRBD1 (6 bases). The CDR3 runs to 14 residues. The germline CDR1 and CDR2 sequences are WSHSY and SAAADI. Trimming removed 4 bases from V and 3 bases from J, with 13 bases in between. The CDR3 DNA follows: TGCGCCAGCAGTGGTACAGGGAAGGGCTACGAGCAGTACGTC. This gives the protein CASSGTGKGYEQYV.

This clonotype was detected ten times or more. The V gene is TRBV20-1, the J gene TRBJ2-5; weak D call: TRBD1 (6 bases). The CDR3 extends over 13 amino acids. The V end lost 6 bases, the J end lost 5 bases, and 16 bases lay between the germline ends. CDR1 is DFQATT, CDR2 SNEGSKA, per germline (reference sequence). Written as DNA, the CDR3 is TGCAGTGCCGGGACAACCCCCCTGGAGACCCAGTACTTC. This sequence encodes CSAGTTPLETQYF.

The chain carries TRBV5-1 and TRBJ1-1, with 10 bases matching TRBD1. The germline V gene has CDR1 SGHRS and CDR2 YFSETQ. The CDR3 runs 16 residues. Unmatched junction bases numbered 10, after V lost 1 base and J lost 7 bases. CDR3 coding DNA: TGCGCCAGCAGCTTGCCCTTGACAGGGGGCATGGGTGAAGCTTTCTTT. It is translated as CASSLPLTGGMGEAFF.

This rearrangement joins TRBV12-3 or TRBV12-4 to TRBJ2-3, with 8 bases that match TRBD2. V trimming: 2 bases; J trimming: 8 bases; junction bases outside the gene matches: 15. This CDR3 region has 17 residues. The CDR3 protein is CASSLSASGGPPRTQYF. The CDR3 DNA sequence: TGTGCCAGCAGTTTATCGGCGAGCGGGGGCCCTCCCCGTACGCAGTATTTT.

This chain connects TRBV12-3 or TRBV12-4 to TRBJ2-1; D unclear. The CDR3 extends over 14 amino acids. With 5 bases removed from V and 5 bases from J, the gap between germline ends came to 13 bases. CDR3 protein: CASSTPETHNEQFF. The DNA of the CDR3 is TGTGCCAGCAGTACCCCCGAGACGCACAATGAGCAGTTCTTC.

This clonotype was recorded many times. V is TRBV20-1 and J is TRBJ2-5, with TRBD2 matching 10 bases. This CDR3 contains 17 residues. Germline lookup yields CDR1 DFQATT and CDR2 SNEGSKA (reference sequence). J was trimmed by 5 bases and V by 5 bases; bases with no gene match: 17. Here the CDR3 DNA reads TGCAGTGCTCGCATGAGTTATACAGCTAGCGGGGGTGAGACCCAGTACTTC. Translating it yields CSARMSYTASGGETQYF.

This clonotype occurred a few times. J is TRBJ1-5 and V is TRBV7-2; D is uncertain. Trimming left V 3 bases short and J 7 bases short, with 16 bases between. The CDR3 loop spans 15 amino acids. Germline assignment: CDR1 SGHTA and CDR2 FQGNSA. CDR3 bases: TGTGCCAGCAGCTTCACTGCGGGAGAAAGGCAGCCCCAGCATTTT. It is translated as CASSFTAGERQPQHF. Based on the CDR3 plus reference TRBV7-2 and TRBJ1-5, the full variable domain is GAGVSQSPSNKVTEKGKDVELRCDPISGHTALYWYRQSLGQGLEFLIYFQGNSAPDKSGLPSDRFSAERTGGSVSTLTIQRTQQEDSAVYLCASSFTAGERQPQHFGDGTRLSIL.

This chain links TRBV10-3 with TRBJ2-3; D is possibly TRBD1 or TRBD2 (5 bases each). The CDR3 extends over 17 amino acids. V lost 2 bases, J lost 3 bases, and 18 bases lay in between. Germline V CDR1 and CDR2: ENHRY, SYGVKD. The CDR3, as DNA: TGTGCCATCAGTGAGGGAGGAGGCTTGGGGGAAACAGATACGCAGTATTTT. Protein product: CAISEGGGLGETDTQYF.

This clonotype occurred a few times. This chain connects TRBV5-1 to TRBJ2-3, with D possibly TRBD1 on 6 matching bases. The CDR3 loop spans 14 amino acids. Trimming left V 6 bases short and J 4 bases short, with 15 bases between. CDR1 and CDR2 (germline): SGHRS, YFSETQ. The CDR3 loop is CASTAGVISDTQYF. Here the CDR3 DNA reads TGCGCCAGCACGGCAGGGGTTATTTCAGATACGCAGTATTTT.

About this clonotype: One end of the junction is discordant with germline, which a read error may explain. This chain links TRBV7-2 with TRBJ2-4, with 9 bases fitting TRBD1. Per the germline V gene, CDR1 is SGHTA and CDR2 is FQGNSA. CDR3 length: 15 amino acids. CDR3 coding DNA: TGTACCAGCAGCTTAATCCCACAGGGGGCTGACATTCTGTACTTC. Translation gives CTSSLIPQGADILYF.

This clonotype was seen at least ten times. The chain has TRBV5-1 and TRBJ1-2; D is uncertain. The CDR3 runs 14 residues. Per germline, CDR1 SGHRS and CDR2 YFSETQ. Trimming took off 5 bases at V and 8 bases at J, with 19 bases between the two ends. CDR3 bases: TGCGCCAGCAGGATGGAGGACGAACAAGGCGGCTACACCTTC. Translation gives CASRMEDEQGGYTF.

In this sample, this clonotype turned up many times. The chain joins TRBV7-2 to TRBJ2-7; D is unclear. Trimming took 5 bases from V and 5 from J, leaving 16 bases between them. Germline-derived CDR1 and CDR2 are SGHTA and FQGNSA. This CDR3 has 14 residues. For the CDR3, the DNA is TGTGCCAGCAGCGTGAACCAGGCCGTCCACGAGCAGTACTTC. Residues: CASSVNQAVHEQYF.

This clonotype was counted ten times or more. The CDR3 loop is CASSVAGVSQETQYF. CDR3 DNA sequence: TGTGCCAGCAGCGTAGCTGGAGTATCCCAAGAGACCCAGTACTTC. The V and J genes are TRBV9 and TRBJ2-5, with no clear D. The germline CDR1 and CDR2 sequences are SGDLS and YYNGEE. V was cut by 0 bases and J by 1 base, with 10 bases left in between. This CDR3 has 15 amino acids.

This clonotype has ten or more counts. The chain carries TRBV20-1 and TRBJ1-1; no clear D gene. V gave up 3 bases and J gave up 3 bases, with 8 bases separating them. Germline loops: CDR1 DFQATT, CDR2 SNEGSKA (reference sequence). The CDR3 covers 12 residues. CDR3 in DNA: TGCAGTGCTAGTAGAGGGTACACTGAAGCTTTCTTT. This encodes CSASRGYTEAFF.